The rows below give T cell receptor beta chains drawn from one sample of a study of shared clonotypes between healthy human individuals. This table comes from immunoSEQ multiplex PCR, and its TCRdb copy is limited to in-frame clones, with some not included. The sample contains a few million clones, around 94% of which appear only once. The sequenced sample consisted of naive CD4+ T cells sorted from blood. The receptors shown here come from a man aged 18 to 30 in good health. Each CDR3 is given with its conserved first and last residue. A D gene is named only where the DNA matches it firmly. Expanded clones are given a class, and other clones once, few, many or no size at all.

D gene | clone size | J gene | V gene | CDR3 protein | CDR3 DNA
. | . | TRBJ1-5 | TRBV19 | CASNPSRVDAGQPQHF | TGTGCCAGTAACCCAAGCAGGGTCGATGCGGGTCAGCCCCAGCATTTT
. | . | TRBJ1-4 | TRBV5-4 | CASSLSGEAEKLFF | TGTGCCAGCAGCTTGTCAGGGGAGGCTGAAAAACTGTTTTTT
. | . | TRBJ2-5 | TRBV19 | CASSIRLTSLETQYF | TGTGCCAGTAGTATACGGCTTACTTCTCTGGAGACCCAGTACTTC
. | . | TRBJ2-3 | TRBV6-1 | CASSDLGGDTDTQYF | TGTGCCAGCAGTGACCTGGGGGGTGACACAGATACGCAGTATTTT
TRBD2 | . | TRBJ2-7 | TRBV4-3 | CASSQGLADYEQYF | TGCGCCAGCAGCCAAGGACTAGCAGACTACGAGCAGTACTTC
TRBD2 | . | TRBJ2-3 | TRBV12-5 | CASGSLVAGGTDTQYF | TGTGCTAGTGGCTCCTTGGTTGCGGGGGGCACAGATACGCAGTATTTT
. | . | TRBJ2-2 | TRBV2 | CASLWGAGFPGELFF | TGTGCCAGCCTATGGGGAGCAGGGTTTCCCGGGGAGCTGTTTTTT
TRBD1 | . | TRBJ2-7 | TRBV5-1 | CASSFDRVSAEQYF | TGCGCCAGCAGCTTCGACAGGGTCTCAGCGGAGCAGTACTTC
. | . | TRBJ2-1 | TRBV30 | CAWSVRFQEDNEQFF | TGTGCCTGGAGCGTCAGATTTCAGGAGGACAATGAGCAGTTCTTC
. | . | TRBJ2-7 | TRBV7-6 | CASSFVASPGSDEQYF | TGTGCCAGCAGCTTCGTTGCGTCGCCGGGTTCGGACGAGCAGTACTTC
. | . | TRBJ2-7 | TRBV10-3 | CAISESAASQYEQYF | TGTGCCATCAGTGAGTCCGCCGCTAGCCAATACGAGCAGTACTTC
. | . | TRBJ1-2 | TRBV11-2 | CASSLDPGWAEVGYTF | TGTGCCAGCAGCTTAGATCCGGGGTGGGCCGAGGTTGGCTACACCTTC
. | . | TRBJ2-1 | TRBV6-1 | CASSATNTHNEQFF | TGTGCCAGCAGTGCCACAAATACCCACAATGAGCAGTTCTTC
. | few | TRBJ1-1 | TRBV18 | CASSLKPQQTGTEAFF | TGTGCCAGCTCACTCAAGCCGCAGCAAACAGGCACTGAAGCTTTCTTT
. | . | TRBJ2-3 | TRBV12-5 | CASGLVLGSTDTQYF | TGTGCTAGTGGTTTGGTACTGGGCTCCACAGATACGCAGTATTTT
. | . | TRBJ2-5 | TRBV30 | CAWKSAGFVETQYF | TGTGCCTGGAAGTCGGCAGGGTTTGTGGAGACCCAGTACTTC
TRBD2 | once | TRBJ2-5 | TRBV7-2 | CASSLARLAGKTVETQYF | TGTGCCAGCAGCTTAGCGAGACTAGCGGGAAAGACGGTGGAGACCCAGTACTTC
. | . | TRBJ2-7 | TRBV6-1 | CASSTSGPYEQYF | TGTGCCAGCAGTACTTCCGGGCCCTACGAGCAGTACTTC
TRBD2 | . | TRBJ2-7 | TRBV7-9 | CASSSVAGGPSVGAQYF | TGTGCCAGCAGCTCAGTAGCGGGAGGGCCCTCGGTAGGTGCGCAGTACTTC